This T cell receptor (beta chain) was captured by sequencing in a study of technical replicates of blood from a few donors. Germline lookup yields CDR1 SGHTA and CDR2 FQGTGA. V lost 5 bases to trimming and J lost 8 bases, with 9 bases between them. The CDR3 loop spans 12 amino acids. TCRdb keeps only in-frame clones here, not all; method: immunoSEQ multiplex PCR. Seen here are tens of thousands of clones, 97% observed once, and the top ten hold approximately 0.19%. The clonotype was recovered from a human donor in good health. The sample comprised T cells isolated from PBMCs. The chain links TRBV7-3 to TRBJ2-2, with D unclear. The DNA for the CDR3 is TGTGCCAGCAGCCCTACCATAGGGGAGCTGTTTTTT. Translating gives CASSPTIGELFF.